A selection of T cell receptor beta chains follows, all from one sample in a study of T cell responses to AZD1222 COVID-19 vaccine. This table comes from immunoSEQ multiplex PCR, and its TCRdb copy is limited to in-frame clones, with some not included. The sample lists fewer than 55,000 clones, 83% occurring once. Source: peripheral blood, taken on day 0 of AZD1222 vaccination. All receptors come from an adult in good health. CDR3s include the opening cysteine and the closing phenylalanine or tryptophan. Each record gives: J gene, D gene, clone size, V gene, CDR3 DNA, CDR3 protein. A D gene is named only where the DNA matches it firmly. Not every row has a clone size; where given, it reads once, few, many or a size class.

J gene: TRBJ1-6; D gene: NA; clone size: once; V gene: TRBV28; CDR3 DNA: TGTGCCAGCAGTACTTCTCGGGACGGGGGATTGGCCCTCCACTTT; CDR3 protein: CASSTSRDGGLALHF
J gene: TRBJ1-3; D gene: NA; clone size: NA; V gene: TRBV7-2; CDR3 DNA: TGTGCCAGCAGCGCCGGACGGGCGATCTCTGGAAACACCATATATTTT; CDR3 protein: CASSAGRAISGNTIYF
J gene: TRBJ2-2; D gene: NA; clone size: NA; V gene: TRBV14; CDR3 DNA: TGTGCCAGCAGCCCGCTCGGGGTAGTGCGGTCCGGGGAGCTGTTTTTT; CDR3 protein: CASSPLGVVRSGELFF
J gene: TRBJ1-5; D gene: NA; clone size: NA; V gene: TRBV7-2; CDR3 DNA: TGTGCCAGCAGCTTAAACAGGGATATCAACAATCAGCCCCAGCATTTT; CDR3 protein: CASSLNRDINNQPQHF
J gene: TRBJ2-1; D gene: NA; clone size: NA; V gene: TRBV2; CDR3 DNA: TGTGCCACGAGGCCGGACATGGCGGTGAATGAGCAGTTCTTC; CDR3 protein: CATRPDMAVNEQFF
J gene: TRBJ2-7; D gene: NA; clone size: NA; V gene: TRBV7-9; CDR3 DNA: TGTGCCAGCAGCTTAGGGGCGATCGGAGACGAGCAGTACTTC; CDR3 protein: CASSLGAIGDEQYF
J gene: TRBJ2-2; D gene: TRBD2; clone size: NA; V gene: TRBV3-1/TRBV3-2; CDR3 DNA: TGTGCCAGCACCTATAAAGGGGAGGGTGCCGGGGAGCTGTTTTTT; CDR3 protein: CASTYKGEGAGELFF
J gene: TRBJ2-7; D gene: NA; clone size: NA; V gene: TRBV6-1; CDR3 DNA: TGTGCCAGCAGTGAAGCTCAAAGGCTGGGGGACTACGAGCAGTACTTC; CDR3 protein: CASSEAQRLGDYEQYF
J gene: TRBJ1-6; D gene: NA; clone size: NA; V gene: TRBV13; CDR3 DNA: TGTGCCAGCAGCCCGCTGGGAGGGGGGACCTATAATTCACCCCTCCACTTT; CDR3 protein: CASSPLGGGTYNSPLHF
J gene: TRBJ2-7; D gene: TRBD2; clone size: NA; V gene: TRBV13; CDR3 DNA: TGTGCCAGCAGCTTAGGCCCGGGAGGGGCTTTACCCTACGAGCAGTACTTC; CDR3 protein: CASSLGPGGALPYEQYF
J gene: TRBJ1-5; D gene: TRBD1; clone size: NA; V gene: TRBV18; CDR3 DNA: TGTGCCAGCTCACCTGGACAGGGCGGTCAGCCCCAGCATTTT; CDR3 protein: CASSPGQGGQPQHF
J gene: TRBJ1-5; D gene: NA; clone size: NA; V gene: TRBV3-1/TRBV3-2; CDR3 DNA: TGTGCCAGCAGCCAAGGGGCCTACAATCAGCCCCAGCATTTT; CDR3 protein: CASSQGAYNQPQHF
J gene: TRBJ2-2; D gene: NA; clone size: NA; V gene: TRBV11-2; CDR3 DNA: TGTGCCAGCAGCTTTTTACGGGGGCCGCACACCGGGGAGCTGTTTTTT; CDR3 protein: CASSFLRGPHTGELFF
J gene: TRBJ1-5; D gene: NA; clone size: NA; V gene: TRBV5-6; CDR3 DNA: TGTGCCAGCAGCTTGTTTTGGGATCCTACACGGCAGCCCCAGCATTTT; CDR3 protein: CASSLFWDPTRQPQHF
J gene: TRBJ2-7; D gene: TRBD2; clone size: NA; V gene: TRBV30; CDR3 DNA: TGTGCCTGGACTTCTCTCGGGAGGTCGGGCTACGAGCAGTACTTC; CDR3 protein: CAWTSLGRSGYEQYF
J gene: TRBJ2-2; D gene: NA; clone size: NA; V gene: TRBV19; CDR3 DNA: TGTGCCAGTACCACTGGCGTTACAGTCGCCGGGGAGCTGTTTTTT; CDR3 protein: CASTTGVTVAGELFF
J gene: TRBJ2-2; D gene: TRBD1; clone size: NA; V gene: TRBV28; CDR3 DNA: TGTGCCAGCAGGCTGGACAGGGGGATCACCGGGGAGCTGTTTTTT; CDR3 protein: CASRLDRGITGELFF
J gene: TRBJ1-4; D gene: NA; clone size: NA; V gene: TRBV30; CDR3 DNA: TGTGCCTGGAGTGAGGGCCTCAATGAAAAACTGTTTTTT; CDR3 protein: CAWSEGLNEKLFF
J gene: TRBJ2-5; D gene: NA; clone size: NA; V gene: TRBV11-3; CDR3 DNA: TGTGCCAGCAGCTTAGAGGGGGAGACCCAGTACTTC; CDR3 protein: CASSLEGETQYF
J gene: TRBJ2-5; D gene: NA; clone size: NA; V gene: TRBV5-1; CDR3 DNA: TGCGCCAGCAGCTTGGGGGCGGGGCAAGAGACCCAGTACTTC; CDR3 protein: CASSLGAGQETQYF
J gene: TRBJ1-5; D gene: NA; clone size: NA; V gene: TRBV6-2/TRBV6-3; CDR3 DNA: TGTGCCAGCAGTTACTTCGGGACGACGCGACAGCCCCAGCATTTT; CDR3 protein: CASSYFGTTRQPQHF
J gene: TRBJ1-2; D gene: NA; clone size: few; V gene: TRBV2; CDR3 DNA: TGTGCCAGCAGCACTACCTCGGGGGCCCTCGGCTACACCTTC; CDR3 protein: CASSTTSGALGYTF
J gene: TRBJ1-4; D gene: TRBD1; clone size: NA; V gene: TRBV7-9; CDR3 DNA: TGTGCCAGCAGCCCCGAAGGGGGCCCTAATGAAAAACTGTTTTTT; CDR3 protein: CASSPEGGPNEKLFF
J gene: TRBJ2-3; D gene: TRBD2; clone size: once; V gene: TRBV7-2; CDR3 DNA: TGTGCCAGCAGCTTGACCGGGACTAGCGGGGGAATCACAGATACGCAGTATTTT; CDR3 protein: CASSLTGTSGGITDTQYF
J gene: TRBJ2-7; D gene: NA; clone size: many; V gene: TRBV28; CDR3 DNA: TGTGCCAGCAGTTTAGGTGGGGACGAGCAGTACTTC; CDR3 protein: CASSLGGDEQYF
J gene: TRBJ2-7; D gene: NA; clone size: NA; V gene: TRBV7-2; CDR3 DNA: TGTGCCAGCAGCTCCCAGGGGCCGAGCTCCTACGAGCAGTACTTC; CDR3 protein: CASSSQGPSSYEQYF
J gene: TRBJ2-7; D gene: NA; clone size: NA; V gene: TRBV6-2/TRBV6-3; CDR3 DNA: TGTGCCAGCAGTCGCCGGACAGTGGGGACCTACGAGCAGTACTTC; CDR3 protein: CASSRRTVGTYEQYF
J gene: TRBJ1-5; D gene: NA; clone size: once; V gene: TRBV6-6; CDR3 DNA: TGTGCCAGCAGACCTACACAGAGGGGCGATCAGCCCCAGCATTTT; CDR3 protein: CASRPTQRGDQPQHF
J gene: TRBJ2-4; D gene: NA; clone size: once; V gene: TRBV15; CDR3 DNA: TGTGCCACCAGCAGAGACCCTGGGGTAAACATTCAGTACTTC; CDR3 protein: CATSRDPGVNIQYF
J gene: TRBJ2-2; D gene: TRBD1; clone size: once; V gene: TRBV24-1; CDR3 DNA: TGTGCCACCAGTCGGGGCAGGGGGCCGAACACCGGGGAGCTGTTTTTT; CDR3 protein: CATSRGRGPNTGELFF
J gene: TRBJ2-2; D gene: TRBD2; clone size: once; V gene: TRBV5-4; CDR3 DNA: TGTGCCAGCAGCTCCGGGGGGGCCAACACCGGGGAGCTGTTTTTT; CDR3 protein: CASSSGGANTGELFF
J gene: TRBJ2-6; D gene: NA; clone size: NA; V gene: TRBV4-3; CDR3 DNA: TGCGCCAGCAGCCAAGTGGGCTCGGGTTCGGGGGCCAACGTCCTGACTTTC; CDR3 protein: CASSQVGSGSGANVLTF
J gene: TRBJ1-6; D gene: NA; clone size: NA; V gene: TRBV7-9; CDR3 DNA: TGTGCCAGCAGCTCCGGACAGAATAATTCACCCCTCCACTTT; CDR3 protein: CASSSGQNNSPLHF
J gene: TRBJ2-7; D gene: NA; clone size: once; V gene: TRBV21-1; CDR3 DNA: TGTGCCAGCAGCAACCGGGGGACAGGGGGCTTTGAATTTCCCTACGAGCAGTACTTC; CDR3 protein: CASSNRGTGGFEFPYEQYF
J gene: TRBJ2-7; D gene: NA; clone size: NA; V gene: TRBV14; CDR3 DNA: TGTGCCAGCAGCCAAGCTAGTAGCAACTGTTACGAGCAGTACTTC; CDR3 protein: CASSQASSNCYEQYF
J gene: TRBJ2-1; D gene: NA; clone size: few; V gene: TRBV5-4; CDR3 DNA: TGTGCCAGCAGCCAAGGAGGCCGACCTAGTAGGAATGAGCAGTTCTTC; CDR3 protein: CASSQGGRPSRNEQFF
J gene: TRBJ1-4; D gene: NA; clone size: NA; V gene: TRBV3-1/TRBV3-2; CDR3 DNA: TGTGCCAGCAGCCAAGATTTGGCCGGGAATGAAAAACTGTTTTTT; CDR3 protein: CASSQDLAGNEKLFF
J gene: TRBJ1-6; D gene: NA; clone size: few; V gene: TRBV7-2; CDR3 DNA: TGTGCCAGCAGCTTAAATGGACCAAGCTCCTATAATTCACCCCTCCACTTT; CDR3 protein: CASSLNGPSSYNSPLHF
J gene: TRBJ2-5; D gene: NA; clone size: NA; V gene: TRBV7-7; CDR3 DNA: TGTGCTAGCAGCTTAGACGGGGGGCCGGGGGAGACCCAGTACTTC; CDR3 protein: CASSLDGGPGETQYF
J gene: TRBJ1-2; D gene: NA; clone size: NA; V gene: TRBV3-1/TRBV3-2; CDR3 DNA: TGTGCCAGCAGCCCTCTCCCCGTGGCAGGGTGGTACTACACCTTC; CDR3 protein: CASSPLPVAGWYYTF
J gene: TRBJ2-2; D gene: TRBD2; clone size: NA; V gene: TRBV19; CDR3 DNA: TGTGCTAGCGGGGAGACCTCCAACACCGGGGAGCTGTTTTTT; CDR3 protein: CASGETSNTGELFF
J gene: TRBJ1-4; D gene: TRBD1; clone size: NA; V gene: TRBV7-9; CDR3 DNA: TGTGCCAGCAGCAACGGACAGGGGGTTAATGAAAAACTGTTTTTT; CDR3 protein: CASSNGQGVNEKLFF
J gene: TRBJ2-7; D gene: NA; clone size: NA; V gene: TRBV12-5; CDR3 DNA: TGTGCTAGTGGTTTGGTAGGTGGCGGCTCCTACGAGCAGTACTTC; CDR3 protein: CASGLVGGGSYEQYF
J gene: TRBJ2-7; D gene: TRBD2; clone size: few; V gene: TRBV18; CDR3 DNA: TGTGCCAGCTCACCAGGACTAGCGGGAGTGGACGAGCAGTACTTC; CDR3 protein: CASSPGLAGVDEQYF
J gene: TRBJ1-5; D gene: NA; clone size: once; V gene: TRBV2; CDR3 DNA: TGTGCCAGCAGTCCCCCCCCGGGGGGGTCTAGCAATCAGCCCCAGCATTTT; CDR3 protein: CASSPPPGGSSNQPQHF
J gene: TRBJ1-2; D gene: TRBD1; clone size: NA; V gene: TRBV5-6; CDR3 DNA: TGTGCCAGCAGCAAGCGACGCTTAAGACAGGGCGATGGCTACACCTTC; CDR3 protein: CASSKRRLRQGDGYTF
J gene: TRBJ1-2; D gene: TRBD1; clone size: NA; V gene: TRBV18; CDR3 DNA: TGTGCCAGCTCACCTAAACAGGGGCGAGCTGGCTACACCTTC; CDR3 protein: CASSPKQGRAGYTF
J gene: TRBJ2-7; D gene: NA; clone size: NA; V gene: TRBV12-5; CDR3 DNA: TGTGCTAGTGGTTTGGGGTCCGGACAGATTGGGTACGAGCAGTACTTC; CDR3 protein: CASGLGSGQIGYEQYF
J gene: TRBJ2-2; D gene: TRBD1; clone size: NA; V gene: TRBV19; CDR3 DNA: TGTGCCAGTAGCCCAGGGACAGCAAACACCGGGGAGCTGTTTTTT; CDR3 protein: CASSPGTANTGELFF
J gene: TRBJ2-1; D gene: TRBD1; clone size: NA; V gene: TRBV6-6; CDR3 DNA: TGTGCCAGCAGTTACTCTACAGGGGACAATGAGCAGTTCTTC; CDR3 protein: CASSYSTGDNEQFF
J gene: TRBJ2-7; D gene: TRBD2; clone size: once; V gene: TRBV29-1; CDR3 DNA: TGCAGCGTGAGGGAGGGGCGATACGAGCAGTACTTC; CDR3 protein: CSVREGRYEQYF
J gene: TRBJ2-3; D gene: TRBD2; clone size: many; V gene: TRBV2; CDR3 DNA: TGTGCCAGCAGTGTAGGTAGCGGGGGGTCGGGCACAGATACGCAGTATTTT; CDR3 protein: CASSVGSGGSGTDTQYF
J gene: TRBJ2-3; D gene: TRBD2; clone size: NA; V gene: TRBV11-2; CDR3 DNA: TGTGCCAGCAGCTCACTAGCGGGCGGGGATACGCAGTATTTT; CDR3 protein: CASSSLAGGDTQYF
J gene: TRBJ2-7; D gene: NA; clone size: NA; V gene: TRBV7-9; CDR3 DNA: TGTGCCAGCAGCTTAGCCGGTTCTAGCTCCTACGAGCAGTACTTC; CDR3 protein: CASSLAGSSSYEQYF
J gene: TRBJ2-1; D gene: NA; clone size: NA; V gene: TRBV28; CDR3 DNA: TGTGCCAGCAGCGGGGACCGAGTTCCCTACAATGAGCAGTTCTTC; CDR3 protein: CASSGDRVPYNEQFF